This T cell receptor beta chain was profiled in a study of cytomegalovirus exposure and HLA in healthy donors. Study in general: The study's early data release held roughly 91 million unique TCRs from HLA-typed donors. Broader study findings: Rarity characterized most TCR sequences, yet some public TCRs appeared in many donors. In a later analysis, most CMV-associated TCR beta chains appeared HLA-restricted. Available immune exposure information covered CMV serostatus only.

For this clone: Its antigen is not identified.

Primers: 60 Vbeta forward and 13 Jbeta reverse. Sequencing was performed with immunoSEQ multiplex PCR; in TCRdb, only in-frame clones are kept and a portion is missing. This sample's table reports fewer than 30,000 clones. The clonotype originates from a man between 25 and 39 years old in good health and CMV-seronegative. The source material was PBMCs.

CDR3 sequence reads: CASAGGPITDTQYF. The CDR3 DNA reads TGTGCCTCTGCGGGGGGGCCTATCACAGATACGCAGTATTTT. The chain employs TRBV10-3 and TRBJ2-3, with TRBD2 matching 9 bases. Germline loops: CDR1 ENHRY, CDR2 SYGVKD. CDR3 length: 14 residues. Trimming at V came to 11 bases and at J to 2 bases, leaving 8 bases not matched to a gene.